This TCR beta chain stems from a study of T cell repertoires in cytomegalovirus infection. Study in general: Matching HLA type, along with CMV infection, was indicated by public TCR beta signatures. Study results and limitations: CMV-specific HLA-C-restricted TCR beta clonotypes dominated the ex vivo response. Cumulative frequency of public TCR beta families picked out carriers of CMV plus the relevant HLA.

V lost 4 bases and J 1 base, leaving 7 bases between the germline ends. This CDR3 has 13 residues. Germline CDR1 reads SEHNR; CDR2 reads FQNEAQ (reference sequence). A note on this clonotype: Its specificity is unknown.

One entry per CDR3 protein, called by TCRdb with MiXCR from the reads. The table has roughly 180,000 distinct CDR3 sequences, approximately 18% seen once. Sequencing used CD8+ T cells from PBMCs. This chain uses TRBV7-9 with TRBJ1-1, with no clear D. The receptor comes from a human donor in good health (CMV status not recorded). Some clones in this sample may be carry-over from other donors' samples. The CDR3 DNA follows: TGTGCCAGCAGCTCCGCCGGGAACACTGAAGCTTTCTTT. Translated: CASSSAGNTEAFF.